This TCR beta chain was observed in a study of T cell repertoires in cytomegalovirus infection. At the level of the study: A matching HLA type, together with CMV infection, was signaled by public TCR beta signatures.

Findings of the study overall: In two of eight donors, the top clonotype was HLA-C-restricted CMV-specific. Cumulative frequency (of public TCR beta family members) identified carriers of CMV plus the relevant HLA.

TCRdb re-called the reads through MiXCR, storing one row per CDR3 protein. The sample carries approximately 750,000 distinct CDR3 sequences, 35% to 45% recorded once. Comment on this clonotype: Its antigen is undetermined.

Sequencing used PBMCs. The sequence was obtained from a human donor in good health (CMV status not recorded). Some clones in this sample may be carry-over from other donors' samples.

DNA for the CDR3: TGCGCCAGCAGCCAAGTCCACAGTTCTATCAATGAGCAGTTCTTC. Amino acids: CASSQVHSSINEQFF. The V and J genes are TRBV4-1 and TRBJ2-1; D is unclear. This CDR3 contains 15 residues. CDR1 and CDR2 (germline): MGHRA, YSYEKL. V dropped 1 base and J dropped 6 bases, with 13 bases sitting between them.